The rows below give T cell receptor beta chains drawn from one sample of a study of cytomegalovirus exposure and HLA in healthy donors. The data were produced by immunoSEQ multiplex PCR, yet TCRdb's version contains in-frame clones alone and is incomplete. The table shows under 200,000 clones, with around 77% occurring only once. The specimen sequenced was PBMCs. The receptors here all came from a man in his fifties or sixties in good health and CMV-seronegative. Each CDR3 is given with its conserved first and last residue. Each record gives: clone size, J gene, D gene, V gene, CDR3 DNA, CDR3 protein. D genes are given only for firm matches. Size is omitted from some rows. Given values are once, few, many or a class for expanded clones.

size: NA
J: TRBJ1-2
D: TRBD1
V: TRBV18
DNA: TGTGCCAGCTCACCCGGGTCAGGGGGAGATGGCTACACCTTC
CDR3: CASSPGSGGDGYTF

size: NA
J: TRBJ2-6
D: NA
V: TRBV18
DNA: TGTGCCAGCTCACCGAGGGAGGATGGGGCCAACGTCCTGACTTTC
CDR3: CASSPREDGANVLTF

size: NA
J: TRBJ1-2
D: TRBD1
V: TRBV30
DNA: TGTGCCTGGAGCGCGGGACAGGCTAACGGCTACCCCTTC
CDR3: CAWSAGQANGYPF

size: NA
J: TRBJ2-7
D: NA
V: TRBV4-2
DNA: TGTGCCAGCAGCCAAGACTGGACAGTGGCCTACGAGCAGTACTTC
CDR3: CASSQDWTVAYEQYF

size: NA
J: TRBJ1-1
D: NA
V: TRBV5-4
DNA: TGTGCCAGCAGCTTGTGGGGGCGCGACACTGAAGCTTTCTTT
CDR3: CASSLWGRDTEAFF

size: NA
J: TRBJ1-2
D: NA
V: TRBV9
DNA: TGTGCCAGCACCCGGAGGGGCTTGGGGGGCTACACCTTC
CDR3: CASTRRGLGGYTF

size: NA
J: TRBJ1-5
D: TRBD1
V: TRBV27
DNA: TGTGCCAGCAGAAAACAGGGGGCTTCGGGCAATCAGCCCCAGCATTTT
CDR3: CASRKQGASGNQPQHF

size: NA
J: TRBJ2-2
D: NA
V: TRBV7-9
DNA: TGTGCCAGCAGCCGTTTGAACTCTCCGAACACCGGGGAGCTGTTTTTT
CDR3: CASSRLNSPNTGELFF

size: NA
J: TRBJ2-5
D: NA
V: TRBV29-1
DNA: TGCAGCGTTGAAGAGGGGGCCGGGGCGAGGGCGCAGTACTTC
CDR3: CSVEEGAGARAQYF

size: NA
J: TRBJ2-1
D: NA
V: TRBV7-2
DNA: TGTGCCAGCAGCTTAGCCGATGAGCAGTTCTTC
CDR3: CASSLADEQFF

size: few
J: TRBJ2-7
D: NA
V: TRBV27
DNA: TGTGCCAGCAGTCTAACAGGAATTAGCTCCTACGAGCAGTACTTC
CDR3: CASSLTGISSYEQYF

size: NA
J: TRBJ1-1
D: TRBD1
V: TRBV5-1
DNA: TGCGCCAGCAGATTAGACAGGGGGGGGACTGAAGCTTTCTTT
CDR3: CASRLDRGGTEAFF

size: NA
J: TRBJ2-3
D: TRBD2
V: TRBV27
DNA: TGTGCCAGCAGTTCGTTACTCGCCCGACTAGCGGGGGGTGCAGATACGCAGTATTTT
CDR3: CASSSLLARLAGGADTQYF

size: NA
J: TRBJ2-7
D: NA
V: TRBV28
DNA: TGTGCCAGCAATGGGCTCTCCAGCGAGCAGTACTTC
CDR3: CASNGLSSEQYF

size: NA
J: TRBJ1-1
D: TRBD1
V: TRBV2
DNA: TGTGCCAGCAGTGTTTTATCAGGGGGCACTGAAGCTTTCTTT
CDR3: CASSVLSGGTEAFF

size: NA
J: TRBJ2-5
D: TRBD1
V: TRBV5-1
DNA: TGCGCCAGCAGCTTACAGGGGGTATTGGAGACCCAGTACTTC
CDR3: CASSLQGVLETQYF

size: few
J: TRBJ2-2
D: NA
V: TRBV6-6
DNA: TGTGCCAGCAGTTGGCGGCACACCGGGGAGCTGTTTTTT
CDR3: CASSWRHTGELFF

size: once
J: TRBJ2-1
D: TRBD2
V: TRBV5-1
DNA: TGCGCCAGCAGCTTTACGGGGGAGGGCCGGAGTGAGCAGTTCTTC
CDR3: CASSFTGEGRSEQFF

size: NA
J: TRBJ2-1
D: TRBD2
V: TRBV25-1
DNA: TGTGCCAGCAGTGAAGTCCTAGCGGGATACAATGAGCAGTTCTTC
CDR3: CASSEVLAGYNEQFF

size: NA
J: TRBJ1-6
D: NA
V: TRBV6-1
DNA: TGTGCCAGCACCCAGGGGTCCTCACCCCTCCACTTT
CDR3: CASTQGSSPLHF